The 7 T cell receptor beta chains listed next were all sequenced from one sample in a study of blood T cell repertoires in COVID-19. Libraries were prepared by immunoSEQ multiplex PCR; TCRdb keeps only in-frame clonotypes and omits some of them. The sample carries fewer than 250,000 clones, roughly four fifths recorded once. The source material was peripheral blood. The receptors derive from a woman aged 50 to 60 with active or convalescent COVID-19.

The chain employs TRBV3-1 (or the pseudogene TRBV3-2) and TRBJ1-5; perhaps TRBD1 as D (5 bases). The germline gives CDR1 LGHDT, CDR2 YNNKEL (reference sequence). V was clipped by 3 bases and J by 1 base, with 7 bases between them. The CDR3 spans 14 residues. The DNA for the CDR3 is TGTGCCAGCAGCCAGGACATAAGCAATCAGCCCCAGCATTTT. Translation gives CASSQDISNQPQHF.

This chain links TRBV2 with TRBJ1-1, with TRBD1 identical over 12 bases. CDR1 and CDR2 from the germline V gene are SNHLY and FYNNEI. The CDR3 extends over 15 amino acids. V trimming: 4 bases; J trimming: 1 base; junction bases outside the gene matches: 1. CDR3: CASSGDRGRNTEAFF. The CDR3 DNA follows: TGTGCCAGCAGTGGGGACAGGGGGCGGAACACTGAAGCTTTCTTT.

The rearrangement links TRBV7-9 to TRBJ2-7; tentatively, D is TRBD2 (6 bases). CDR3 length equals 12 residues. Germline lookup yields CDR1 SEHNR and CDR2 FQNEAQ (reference sequence). V lost 5 bases and J lost 4, with 9 bases in between. CDR3 bases: TGTGCCAGCAGCCCAGGGACTTACGAGCAGTACTTC. Translating gives CASSPGTYEQYF.

The V call is TRBV4-1, the J call TRBJ2-5; D remains ambiguous. The CDR3 consists of 15 residues. Per the germline V gene, CDR1 is MGHRA and CDR2 is YSYEKL. V lost 0 bases and J lost 9, with 17 bases in between. The CDR3 DNA sequence: TGCGCCAGCAGCCAAGATGAGGCCCTTACCACCGCCCAGTACTTC. It codes for CASSQDEALTTAQYF.

The V gene is TRBV28, the J gene TRBJ2-2, with 13 bases that match TRBD2. CDR3 length: 17 amino acids. Germline CDR1 reads MDHEN; CDR2 reads SYDVKM. With V trimmed by 6 bases and J by 1 base, 5 bases remained unmatched. CDR3 bases: TGTGCCAGCAGCCTCTGGACTAGCGGGGGGAACACCGGGGAGCTGTTTTTT. Translation gives CASSLWTSGGNTGELFF. The variable domain in full, completed from reference TRBV28 and TRBJ2-2, reads DVKVTQSSRYLVKRTGEKVFLECVQDMDHENMFWYRQDPGLGLRLIYFSYDVKMKEKGDIPEGYSVSREKKERFSLILESASTNQTSMYLCASSLWTSGGNTGELFFGEGSRLTVL.

The chain joins TRBV20-1 to TRBJ1-4, with D tentatively TRBD1 (6 bases). This CDR3 is 13 amino acids long. CDR1 and CDR2 (germline): DFQATT, SNEGSKA (reference sequence). V lost 3 bases and J 8 bases, leaving 13 bases between the germline ends. CDR3 amino acids: CSASGRGWEKLFF. CDR3 nucleotide sequence: TGCAGTGCTAGTGGTAGGGGGTGGGAAAAACTGTTTTTT.

The chain joins TRBV14 to TRBJ1-6, with 9 bases lining up with TRBD1. The CDR3 loop spans 14 amino acids. CDR1 is SGHDN and CDR2 is FVKESK in the germline V gene. V was clipped by 4 bases and J by 7 bases; unmatched bases: 2. CDR3 in amino acids: CASSLDRGNSPLHF. DNA of the CDR3: TGTGCCAGCAGCCTTGACAGGGGGAATTCACCCCTCCACTTT.